The clone carrying this T cell receptor beta chain was observed once. The CDR3 sequence is 14 residues long. The V gene end was trimmed by 4 bases and the J gene end by 4 bases; junction bases not matched to a gene: 4. The V gene's germline CDR1 is MNHNY and CDR2 SVGAGI (reference sequence). Per the original data handling: Quantification of nucleated cells was approximated via reference gene primer amplification. TCRdb keeps only in-frame clones here, not all; method: immunoSEQ multiplex PCR. V, J and clone size are those of that table, while D and trimming were read from the DNA. This sample carries a few hundred thousand clones, 85% of them seen once, and the ten largest clones take roughly 5%. This entry is derived from a study of blood T cell repertoires in COVID-19.

The sequenced sample was peripheral blood. The chain couples TRBV6-6 to TRBJ2-1, with 7 bases identical to TRBD1. This TCR was recovered from a man aged 45-65 years with active or convalescent COVID-19. The CDR3 here is CASSSLGQYNEQFF. In DNA, the CDR3 is TGTGCCAGCAGTTCTTTGGGACAGTACAATGAGCAGTTCTTC.